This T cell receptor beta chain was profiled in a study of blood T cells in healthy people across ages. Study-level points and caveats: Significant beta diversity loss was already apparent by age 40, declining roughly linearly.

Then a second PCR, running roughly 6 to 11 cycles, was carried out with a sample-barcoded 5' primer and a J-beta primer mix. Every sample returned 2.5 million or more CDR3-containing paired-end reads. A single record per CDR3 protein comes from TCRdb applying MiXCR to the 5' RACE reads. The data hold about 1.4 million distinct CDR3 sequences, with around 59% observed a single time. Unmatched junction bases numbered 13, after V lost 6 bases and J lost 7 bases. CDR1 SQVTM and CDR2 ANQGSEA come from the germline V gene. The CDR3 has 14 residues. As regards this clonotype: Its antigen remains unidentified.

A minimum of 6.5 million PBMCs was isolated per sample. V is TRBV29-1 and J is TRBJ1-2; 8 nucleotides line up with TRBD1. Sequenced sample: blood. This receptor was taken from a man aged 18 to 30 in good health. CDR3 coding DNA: TGCAGCGTGGAAAAAATGGCAGGGGGCTTTGGCTACACCTTC. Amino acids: CSVEKMAGGFGYTF.